This paragraph covers one T cell receptor beta chain sequence. This sample's time point: baseline pretreatment blood. The treatment is: 15 Gy SBRT to primary tumor, nephrectomy 4 weeks later. These data are taken from a study of radiation and T cells in renal cell carcinoma. The length of the CDR3 is 17 residues. Trimming cost V 1 base and J 7 bases, with 20 bases left between them. Per germline, CDR1 LGHNA and CDR2 YNFKEQ. Generated by immunoSEQ multiplex PCR, the TCRdb table keeps only in-frame clones and is missing some. The repertoire holds some 110,000 clones, with roughly 85% as singletons. The rearrangement links TRBV4-2 to TRBJ2-1, with D possibly matching TRBD2 (5 bases). This sample comprised blood, obtained from a patient whose treatment included radiotherapy and nephrectomy. This receptor was taken from a woman aged 60-75 years with renal cell carcinoma. The CDR3 loop reads CASSQADLVGPGNEQFF. The CDR3, as DNA: TGTGCCAGCAGCCAAGCGGATTTGGTCGGTCCGGGGAATGAGCAGTTCTTC.